This T cell receptor (beta chain) was observed in a study of CD8+CD57+ T cells in acquired aplastic anemia. The overall study: Average DNA yield from sorted CD4+ and CD8+ cells was around 3 ug. Researchers reported that healthy donors averaged approximately 9.8 million reads for CD4+ cells.

Study results and caveats: Overlap between patients and controls comprised 25 to 30 CD8+ CDR3 sequences.

TCR beta VDJ and CDR3 profiling used genomic DNA as template. TCRdb re-called the reads with MiXCR, one entry per CDR3 protein. The table records approximately 200,000 distinct CDR3 sequences, around 59% of them present only once. This clonotype was detected only a few times. Its antigen is undetermined. What was sequenced was sorted CD4+, CD8+, or CD8+CD57+ T cells (not recorded which) from PBMCs. This receptor was obtained from a human donor in good health, serving as a control.

The DNA of the CDR3 is TGTGCCATCAGTGAGTTACGGACAGGGGTCTCCTACGAGCAGTACTTC. Its protein product is CAISELRTGVSYEQYF. The gene calls are TRBV10-3 and TRBJ2-7; 9 bases match TRBD1. The CDR3 has 16 residues. The V gene's germline CDR1 is ENHRY and CDR2 SYGVKD. V dropped 1 base and J dropped 0; count of bases not matched to a gene: 4.